These T cell receptor beta chains were read from a single sample in a study of CD8 T cells in ankylosing spondylitis. TCRdb reprocessed the 5' RACE reads via MiXCR and lists one record per CDR3 protein. Of some 400,000 distinct CDR3 sequences listed, around 20% were seen once; the top ten hold around 16%. The specimen sequenced was blood, either unsorted or a sorted T cell fraction (not recorded which). These receptors all stem from a male donor with ankylosing spondylitis. CDR3s include the opening cysteine and the closing phenylalanine or tryptophan. Each record gives: CDR3 length, clone size, V gene, D gene, J gene, CDR3 DNA, CDR3 protein. A D gene is named only where the DNA matches it firmly. For some rows the clone size is stated as once, few or many, or as a class when expanded; others skip it.

14	NA	TRBV7-3	NA	TRBJ1-2	TGTGCCAGCAGCTTAAGTAGCCGGAACTATGGCTACACCTTC	CASSLSSRNYGYTF
16	few	TRBV3-1	TRBD2	TRBJ2-1	TGTGCCAGCAGCCAAGATACCACTAGCGGGGGGGGCGCGCAGTTCTTC	CASSQDTTSGGGAQFF
14	NA	TRBV5-4	TRBD1	TRBJ2-3	TGTGCCAGCAGCCAAGATACAGGGGGAGGTACGCAGTATTTT	CASSQDTGGGTQYF
15	NA	TRBV2	NA	TRBJ1-5	TGTGCCTCAAAGGGGGAGGTAAATAGCAATCAGCCCCAGCATTTT	CASKGEVNSNQPQHF
14	once	TRBV18	TRBD2	TRBJ2-2	TGTGCCAGCTCACCGTCTAGCGGAACCGGGGAGCTGTTTTTT	CASSPSSGTGELFF
13	few	TRBV19	NA	TRBJ2-1	TGTGCCAGTAGTATGACCCCTTACAATGAGCAGTTCTTC	CASSMTPYNEQFF
13	many	TRBV6-2/TRBV6-3	NA	TRBJ2-1	TGTGCCAGCGGAAATTCCCTGGGGTTCTCACCGTTCTTC	CASGNSLGFSPFF
22	NA	TRBV6-4	NA	TRBJ2-3	TGTGCCAGCAGTGACCCCGTCGCAACAGGGTCCCCGTTACCGGGAGTCACAGATACGCAGTATTTT	CASSDPVATGSPLPGVTDTQYF
14	NA	TRBV20-1	NA	TRBJ1-2	TGCAGTGCTAGAGATCGGGGGCCCGGATATGGCTACACCTTC	CSARDRGPGYGYTF
13	NA	TRBV5-1	NA	TRBJ2-3	TGCGCCAGCAGCTTGACAAGGGGTTATACGCAGTATTTT	CASSLTRGYTQYF
16	NA	TRBV29-1	NA	TRBJ2-6	TGCAGCGTTGAGGGGGGAGTGGACTCTGGGGCCAACGTCCTGACTTTC	CSVEGGVDSGANVLTF
14	NA	TRBV2	NA	TRBJ1-1	TGTGCCAGCAGTGAACGGTCAGGGCTCAATGAAGCTTTCTTT	CASSERSGLNEAFF
14	NA	TRBV25-1	NA	TRBJ2-1	TGTGCCAGCAGTGAAAGCCGGAGACCAGATGAGCAGTTCTTC	CASSESRRPDEQFF
15	few	TRBV5-6	TRBD2	TRBJ2-1	TGTGCCAGCAGTTCCGGGACTAGCTCCTACAATGAGCAGTTCTTC	CASSSGTSSYNEQFF
16	few	TRBV5-1	TRBD2	TRBJ2-1	TGCGCCACCACCTGGGCTAGCGGGAGAGGATTCAATGAGCAGTTCTTC	CATTWASGRGFNEQFF
14	few	TRBV30	NA	TRBJ1-4	TGTGCCTGGAGCGTCGAACGCCTTGGTGAAAAACTGTTTTTT	CAWSVERLGEKLFF
15	few	TRBV28	TRBD2	TRBJ2-2	TGTGCCAGCCAAACTAGCGGGAGAAAACCCGGGGAGCTGTTTTTT	CASQTSGRKPGELFF
10	few	TRBV20-1	NA	TRBJ2-3	TGCAGTGCCTATTTGATCTCGCAGTATTTT	CSAYLISQYF
16	NA	TRBV12-3/TRBV12-4	NA	TRBJ2-4	TGTGCCAGCAGTTTACGGGCTACTACCGCCAAAAACATTCAGTACTTC	CASSLRATTAKNIQYF
14	NA	TRBV28	NA	TRBJ2-1	TGTGCCAGCAGTCCCATCCGGAGAGGTGGGGAGCAGTTCTTC	CASSPIRRGGEQFF
18	few	TRBV12-3/TRBV12-4	TRBD1	TRBJ1-5	TGTGCCAGCACCTCAGACAGGGGGCTCGGTGATAGCAATCAGCCCCAGCATTTT	CASTSDRGLGDSNQPQHF
16	NA	TRBV6-2/TRBV6-3	NA	TRBJ2-1	TGTGCCAGCAGTTACTCCGCGGGGCAGCAGAACAATGAGCAGTTCTTC	CASSYSAGQQNNEQFF
14	NA	TRBV20-1	NA	TRBJ1-5	TGCAGTGCTAGAGATACAGCTCCCCCTCAGCCCCAGCATTTT	CSARDTAPPQPQHF
13	NA	TRBV7-7	TRBD1	TRBJ2-1	TGTGCTAGCAGCTTCGGACAGGGCAATGAGCAGTTCTTC	CASSFGQGNEQFF
12	NA	TRBV6-5	NA	TRBJ1-6	TGTGCCAGCGGGAGACACGGTTCACCCCTCCACTTT	CASGRHGSPLHF
15	few	TRBV29-1	NA	TRBJ2-1	TGCAGCGTTACCCCTACAGGTTCTCGGTACAATGAGCAGTTCTTC	CSVTPTGSRYNEQFF
15	NA	TRBV5-1	NA	TRBJ2-3	TGCGCCAGCAGCCCTCTCGCGGTGGGCACAGATACGCAGTATTTT	CASSPLAVGTDTQYF
18	NA	TRBV28	NA	TRBJ2-6	TGTGCCAGCACCTCCGGGACGTTTCCCTCAGGTGGGGCCAACGTCCTGACTTTC	CASTSGTFPSGGANVLTF
16	NA	TRBV5-1	TRBD2	TRBJ2-7	TGCGCCAGCAGCTTGCCAGGACTAGCGGGAGGTAACGAGCAGTACTTC	CASSLPGLAGGNEQYF
17	NA	TRBV5-6	TRBD1	TRBJ1-5	TGTGCCAGCAGCAGGCTTGGGTCAGGGGGCTTGGTTCAGCCCCAGCATTTT	CASSRLGSGGLVQPQHF
15	NA	TRBV12-3/TRBV12-4	NA	TRBJ2-7	TGTGCCAGCAGATTATCTACAGGGCCCACCTACGAGCAGTACTTC	CASRLSTGPTYEQYF
15	NA	TRBV2	NA	TRBJ2-1	TGTGCCAGCAGTGAGAAGGGCGGCCTAATAAGTGAGCAGTTCTTC	CASSEKGGLISEQFF
14	few	TRBV5-1	NA	TRBJ2-5	TGCGCCAGCAGCTTGGCGGTAGTCCAAGAGACCCAGTACTTC	CASSLAVVQETQYF
16	few	TRBV7-2	TRBD2	TRBJ2-3	TGTGCCAGCAGCTTAGCTAGCGGGAGGGCCTTAGATACGCAGTATTTT	CASSLASGRALDTQYF
13	NA	TRBV5-6	NA	TRBJ2-6	TGTGTCTCAAGACGGACTGGGGCCAACGTCCTGACTTTC	CVSRRTGANVLTF
12	NA	TRBV10-3	NA	TRBJ2-1	TGTGCCATTGGACCCTTCCCGGATGAGCAGTTCTTC	CAIGPFPDEQFF
14	many	TRBV20-1	TRBD1	TRBJ1-2	TGCAGTGCTAGTCCGGGACAGGGGACCTATGGCTACACCTTC	CSASPGQGTYGYTF
15	few	TRBV20-1	TRBD2	TRBJ2-3	TGCAGTGCCGAACCTGCGGGAGTGAGCACAGATACGCAGTATTTT	CSAEPAGVSTDTQYF
12	NA	TRBV20-1	TRBD1	TRBJ2-3	TGCAGTGCTACTTATACAGGGGTTACGCAGTATTTT	CSATYTGVTQYF
15	NA	TRBV5-5	NA	TRBJ1-6	TGTGCCAGCACCCCCGGCGGGGGGGATAATTCACCCCTCCACTTT	CASTPGGGDNSPLHF
13	NA	TRBV5-1	NA	TRBJ1-2	TGCGCCAGCAGCTTCTCGGGGCCGCGTGGCTACACCTTC	CASSFSGPRGYTF
16	once	TRBV15	TRBD2	TRBJ2-7	TGTGCCACCAGCAGGGGGACTAGCGGGAACCCAAGGGAGCAGTACTTC	CATSRGTSGNPREQYF
14	NA	TRBV12-3/TRBV12-4	NA	TRBJ2-1	TGTGCCAGCGCGCCCTGGGTTGCCTACAATGAGCAGTTCTTC	CASAPWVAYNEQFF
16	NA	TRBV5-6	NA	TRBJ2-3	TGTGCCAGCAGCCGGAGCAGGGGCCGGAGCACAGATACGCAGTATTTT	CASSRSRGRSTDTQYF
17	NA	TRBV5-1	TRBD1	TRBJ2-1	TGCGCCAGCAGCTTACCTAGGGGGCTCAGCTCCTACAATGAGCAGTTCTTC	CASSLPRGLSSYNEQFF
14	few	TRBV6-1	NA	TRBJ1-2	TGTGCCAGCAGAACGATGGAGGAGGGCGGAGGCTACACCTTC	CASRTMEEGGGYTF
14	NA	TRBV7-3	TRBD2	TRBJ2-4	TGTGCCAGCAGCTTATCTAGCGGGAGTGACATTCAGTACTTC	CASSLSSGSDIQYF